The clone carrying this TCR delta chain turned up a few times. TCRdb re-identified clones in the RT-PCR reads via CATT. The profile shows over 1,400 delta-chain clones, about 42% of them singletons. The junction had 8 bases not matched to a gene; V was cut back by 3 bases and J by 0 bases. Germline V gene lookup returns CDR1 GEAIGNYY and CDR2 EKD. The CDR3 runs 17 residues. This sample stems from a study of gamma-delta T cells after stem cell transplantation. This sequence joins TRDV2 and TRDJ1; 11 bases are shared with TRDD3. This receptor was taken from a human donor. It is not recorded whose cells these are; they may come from a transplant donor. The sequenced sample was gamma-delta T cells. The DNA for the CDR3 is TGTGCCTGTGACGCCTTACTGGGGGATAGGTACACCGATAAACTCATCTTT. It is translated as CACDALLGDRYTDKLIF.